This T cell receptor beta chain was found in a study of cytomegalovirus exposure and HLA in healthy donors. General study points: Information on immune exposure was restricted to one variable (CMV serostatus).

Germline V gene sequence: CDR1 SGHAT, CDR2 FQDESV (reference sequence). Trimming at V came to 5 bases and at J to 3 bases, leaving 4 bases not matched to a gene. This CDR3 comprises 15 residues. As concerns this clone: As yet, its antigen is unknown.

Vbeta (60) and Jbeta (13) primers were used in the PCR. Clones were read by immunoSEQ multiplex PCR, and TCRdb kept only the in-frame ones, dropping some. The sample lists around 100,000 clones, around 8% occurring once. The receptor comes from a man in his forties or fifties in good health and CMV-seronegative. The genes are TRBV11-1 and TRBJ2-2; 9 bases align to TRBD2. The sample was PBMCs. The CDR3 DNA reads as TGTGCCAGCAGCAGGACTAGCGTTGACACCGGGGAGCTGTTTTTT. Protein sequence: CASSRTSVDTGELFF.